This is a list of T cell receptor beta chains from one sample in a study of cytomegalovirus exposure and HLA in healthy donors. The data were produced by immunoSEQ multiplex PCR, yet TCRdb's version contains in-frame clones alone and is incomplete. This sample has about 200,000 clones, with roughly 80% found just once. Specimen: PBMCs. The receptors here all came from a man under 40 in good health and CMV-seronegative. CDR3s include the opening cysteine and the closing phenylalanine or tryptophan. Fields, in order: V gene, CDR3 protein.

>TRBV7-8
CASSSKLANTGELFF
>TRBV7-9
CASSPPGGNYGYTF
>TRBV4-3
CASSQDSQGPYEQYF
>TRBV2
CASSDTTRLTDTQYF
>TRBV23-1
CASNTGTNSYNEQFF
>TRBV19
CASSIRAGTYEQYF
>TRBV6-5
CASSYSMGSPSYEQYF
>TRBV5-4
CASSLSGGGTDTQYF
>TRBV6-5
CASATGAEADTQYF
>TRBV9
CASSVGTDYNEQFF
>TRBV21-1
CASSKEQGPKNQQETQYF
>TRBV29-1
CSVEQGGGEKLFF
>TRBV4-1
CASSQEGALNEQFF
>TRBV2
CASSARLDPLNNEQFF
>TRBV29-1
CSVTLVASGARITDTQYF
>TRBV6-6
CASKDRGRADTQYF
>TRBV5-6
CASSLTTNTEAFF
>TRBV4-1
CASSQSAGYSNYGYTF
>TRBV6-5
CASRLGTGPYEQYF
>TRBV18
CASSPPSGGIYEQYF
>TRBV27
CASSRWDRGGDYGYTF
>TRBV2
CASSASGGSGNTIYF
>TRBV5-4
CASSQDPGRQGNYGYTF
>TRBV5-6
CASSLGGISTDTQYF
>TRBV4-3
CASSQEKWSPSSYNSPLHF
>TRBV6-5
CASSYPDKNQPQHF
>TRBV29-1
CSVPSPGNYGYTF
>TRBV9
CASSAGGGNYEQYF
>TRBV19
CASSRVGTGLTSEAFF
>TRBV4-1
CASSQDGPGGEETQYF
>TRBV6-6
CASSYSTGVTEAFF
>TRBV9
CASSVEDSAYEQYF
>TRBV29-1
CSVGQKNTYEQYF
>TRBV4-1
CASSQGNEGYGYTF
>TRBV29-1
CSGGGTGAGELFF
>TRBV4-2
CASSQYAGGYEQYF
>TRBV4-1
CASSQRGQGLAGELFF
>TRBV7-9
CASSYGVGILNTGELFF
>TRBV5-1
CASSFGLEQTNTEAFF
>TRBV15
CATSQRRAGVTKNIQYF
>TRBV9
CASSVLWTSGGNGELFF
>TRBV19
CASSIAGGPYEQYF
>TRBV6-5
CASRPTGLGGTEAFF
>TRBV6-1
CASSEGGQMNTEAFF
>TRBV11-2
CASGTGRNTGELFF